The rows below give T cell receptor beta chains drawn from one sample of a study of T cells in Graves' hyperthyroidism and ophthalmopathy. Using its own MiXCR run on the multiplex PCR reads, TCRdb lists one record per CDR3 protein. The data contain hundreds of thousands of distinct CDR3 sequences, approximately 15% of them seen just once; the ten biggest clones take up 5.5% to 7.5%. What was sequenced was blood. All receptors come from a woman aged 25 to 39 with Graves' hyperthyroidism that later progressed to Graves' ophthalmopathy. Each CDR3 is given with its conserved first and last residue. Fields, in order: J gene, clone size, V gene, D gene, CDR3 protein, CDR3 DNA. D genes are given only for firm matches. Not every row has a clone size; where given, it reads once, few, many or a size class.

j_call: TRBJ1-5; clone_size: few; v_call: TRBV6-1; d_call: -; cdr3_aa: CASSPGTYHNQPQHF; cdr3_nt: TGTGCCAGCAGCCCCGGGACATATCATAATCAGCCCCAGCATTTT
j_call: TRBJ1-5; clone_size: -; v_call: TRBV7-2; d_call: TRBD1; cdr3_aa: CASSPEQGSGYQPQHF; cdr3_nt: TGCGCCAGCAGCCCTGAACAGGGGTCGGGGTATCAGCCCCAGCATTTT
j_call: TRBJ1-2; clone_size: -; v_call: TRBV3-1; d_call: -; cdr3_aa: CASSHSPGDNYGYTF; cdr3_nt: TGTGCCAGCAGCCATTCGCCAGGGGATAACTATGGCTACACCTTC
j_call: TRBJ1-1; clone_size: many; v_call: TRBV19; d_call: -; cdr3_aa: CASTLEGGVSTEAFF; cdr3_nt: TGTGCCAGTACCCTGGAGGGGGGGGTGAGCACTGAAGCTTTCTTT
j_call: TRBJ1-1; clone_size: many; v_call: TRBV3-1; d_call: TRBD1; cdr3_aa: CASSQAGTGVTEAFF; cdr3_nt: TGTGCCAGCAGCCAAGCCGGGACAGGGGTCACTGAAGCTTTCTTT
j_call: TRBJ2-3; clone_size: -; v_call: TRBV7-3; d_call: TRBD1; cdr3_aa: CASSLTPSPGTGGDTQYF; cdr3_nt: TGTGCCAGCAGCTTAACCCCCTCCCCCGGGACAGGGGGAGATACGCAGTATTTT
j_call: TRBJ2-1; clone_size: many; v_call: TRBV12-3/TRBV12-4; d_call: TRBD2; cdr3_aa: CASIPTSGRFLNEQFF; cdr3_nt: TGTGCCAGCATTCCGACTAGCGGGAGATTCTTGAATGAGCAGTTCTTC
j_call: TRBJ2-3; clone_size: many; v_call: TRBV20-1; d_call: TRBD2; cdr3_aa: CSAPSSGGTDTQYF; cdr3_nt: TGCAGTGCCCCCTCCAGCGGGGGCACAGATACGCAGTATTTT
j_call: TRBJ2-5; clone_size: many; v_call: TRBV7-2; d_call: -; cdr3_aa: CASSSPGRSRETQYF; cdr3_nt: TGTGCCAGCAGCAGTCCGGGGCGGAGCCGCGAGACCCAGTACTTC
j_call: TRBJ2-7; clone_size: -; v_call: TRBV9; d_call: -; cdr3_aa: CASSPGSVGGSYSYEQYF; cdr3_nt: TGTGCCAGCTCACCAGGCTCGGTTGGCGGTTCCTACTCCTACGAGCAGTACTTC
j_call: TRBJ2-2; clone_size: many; v_call: TRBV7-3; d_call: TRBD2; cdr3_aa: CASSPKGGLAGVFIGELFF; cdr3_nt: TGTGCCAGCAGCCCCAAGGGGGGACTAGCGGGAGTTTTCATCGGGGAGCTGTTTTTT
j_call: TRBJ1-1; clone_size: -; v_call: TRBV6-1; d_call: TRBD1; cdr3_aa: CAGSRSQGATEAFF; cdr3_nt: TGTGCCGGCAGTAGGAGCCAGGGGGCCACTGAAGCTTTCTTT
j_call: TRBJ2-7; clone_size: many; v_call: TRBV7-2; d_call: TRBD1; cdr3_aa: CASSIKQGAHEQYF; cdr3_nt: TGTGCCAGCAGCATCAAACAGGGGGCCCACGAGCAGTACTTC
j_call: TRBJ2-3; clone_size: few; v_call: TRBV6-2/TRBV6-3; d_call: TRBD2; cdr3_aa: CATLLGLAGASDTQYF; cdr3_nt: TGTGCCACCCTCTTAGGACTAGCGGGAGCATCAGATACGCAGTATTTT
j_call: TRBJ1-6; clone_size: many; v_call: TRBV27; d_call: -; cdr3_aa: CASSFSTDSYNSPLHF; cdr3_nt: TGTGCCAGCAGTTTTAGTACGGACTCCTATAATTCACCCCTCCACTTT
j_call: TRBJ2-7; clone_size: few; v_call: TRBV19; d_call: -; cdr3_aa: CASSIQGPSYEQYF; cdr3_nt: TGTGCCAGTAGTATCCAGGGGCCCTCCTACGAGCAGTACTTC
j_call: TRBJ2-1; clone_size: -; v_call: TRBV12-3/TRBV12-4; d_call: -; cdr3_aa: CASSLTSIHEQFF; cdr3_nt: TGTGCCAGCAGCCTTACCAGCATCCATGAGCAGTTCTTC
j_call: TRBJ2-7; clone_size: many; v_call: TRBV11-2; d_call: TRBD1; cdr3_aa: CATAALPLRDRDYEQYF; cdr3_nt: TGTGCCACCGCAGCCCTCCCACTACGGGACAGGGATTACGAGCAGTACTTC